A single T cell receptor beta chain is shown here with its context. These data belong to a study of blood T cell repertoires in COVID-19. In the study overall: Samples taken during acute and convalescent COVID-19 were collected in the United States, Italy and Spain. PBMCs, B-cell-depleted T cells, or T cells were the source of the cDNA or gDNA that made up the material.

The germline V gene encodes CDR1 LNHDA and CDR2 SQIVND (reference sequence). With V trimmed by 3 bases and J by 4 bases, 2 bases remained unmatched. This CDR3 comprises 14 residues. Per the original data handling: The assay estimated nucleated cells by amplifying reference gene primers. Sequencing was performed with immunoSEQ multiplex PCR; in TCRdb, only in-frame clones are kept and a portion is missing. V and J calls and clone size come straight from that table; D and trimming were deduced from the DNA. The sample includes approximately 260,000 clones, about 85% of them seen just once. The chain couples TRBV19 to TRBJ2-7; TRBD2 matches at 11 bases. Sequencing input: peripheral blood. The sequence came from a man aged 55-75 years who had recovered from COVID-19. The CDR3 DNA sequence: TGTGCCAGTAGTATGACTAGCGGGGTATACGAGCAGTACTTC. As protein: CASSMTSGVYEQYF.